The sequence of this TCR beta chain was determined in a study of control samples from healthy donors and cancer patients. Germline assignment: CDR1 SGHAT and CDR2 FQNNGV. This CDR3 contains 13 residues. V was trimmed by 5 bases and J by 4 bases, leaving 10 bases between them. The assay was immunoSEQ multiplex PCR, and TCRdb's table has in-frame clones only and misses some. The sample carries about 29,000 clones, about 85% recorded once. This sequence was found in a female donor with melanoma. The rearrangement joins TRBV11-2 to TRBJ2-3; D is uncertain. The source material was formalin-fixed, paraffin-embedded tissue. The chain's CDR3 is CASSGQQADTQYF. The CDR3 nucleotides are TGTGCCAGCAGCGGCCAGCAGGCAGATACGCAGTATTTT. The variable domain in full, completed from reference TRBV11-2 and TRBJ2-3, reads EAGVAQSPRYKIIEKRQSVAFWCNPISGHATLYWYQQILGQGPKLLIQFQNNGVVDDSQLPKDRFSAERLKGVDSTLKIQPAKLEDSAVYLCASSGQQADTQYFGPGTRLTVL.